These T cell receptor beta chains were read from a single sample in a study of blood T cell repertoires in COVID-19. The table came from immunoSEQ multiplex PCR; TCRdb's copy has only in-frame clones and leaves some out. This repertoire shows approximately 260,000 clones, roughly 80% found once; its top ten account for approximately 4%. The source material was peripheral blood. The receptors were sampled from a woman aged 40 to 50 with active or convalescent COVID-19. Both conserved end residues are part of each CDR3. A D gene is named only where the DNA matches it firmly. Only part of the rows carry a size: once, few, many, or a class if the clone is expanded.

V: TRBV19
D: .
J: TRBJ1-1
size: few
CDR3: CATKRALYENTEAFF
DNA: TGTGCCACTAAAAGAGCCCTATATGAGAACACTGAAGCTTTCTTT

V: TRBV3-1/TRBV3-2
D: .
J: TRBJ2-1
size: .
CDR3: CASSQDSTGRSRQFF
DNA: TGTGCCAGCAGCCAAGATTCGACAGGGAGGTCGCGACAGTTCTTC

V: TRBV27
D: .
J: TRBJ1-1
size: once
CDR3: CASSGTLEAGAFF
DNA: TGTGCCAGCAGTGGTACACTGGAGGCTGGAGCTTTCTTT

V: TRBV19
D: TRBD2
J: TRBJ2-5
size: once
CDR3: CASSTRTSGGGKQETQYF
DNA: TGTGCCAGTAGTACCCGGACTAGCGGGGGCGGGAAGCAAGAGACCCAGTACTTC

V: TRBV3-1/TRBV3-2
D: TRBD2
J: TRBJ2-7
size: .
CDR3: CASSRRSGGSYEQYF
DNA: TGTGCCAGCAGCCGGAGGAGCGGGGGTTCCTACGAGCAGTACTTC

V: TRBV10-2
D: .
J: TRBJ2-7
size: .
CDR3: CASSESMGASYEQYF
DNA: TGCGCCAGCAGTGAGTCGATGGGGGCCTCCTACGAGCAGTACTTC

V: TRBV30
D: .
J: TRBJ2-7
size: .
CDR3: CAWRTTGGTHEQYF
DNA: TGTGCCTGGAGGACGACAGGAGGTACGCACGAGCAGTACTTC

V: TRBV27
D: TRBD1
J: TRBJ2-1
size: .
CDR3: CASSLDRGSYNEQFF
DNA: TGTGCCAGCAGTTTGGACAGGGGCTCCTACAATGAGCAGTTCTTC

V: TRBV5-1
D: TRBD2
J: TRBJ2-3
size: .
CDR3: CASSPGGVTDTQYF
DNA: TGCGCCAGCAGCCCGGGGGGGGTCACAGATACGCAGTATTTT

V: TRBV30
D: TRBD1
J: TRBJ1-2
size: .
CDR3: CAWSRLGTGPYGYTF
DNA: TGTGCCTGGAGCCGACTCGGGACAGGGCCCTATGGCTACACCTTC

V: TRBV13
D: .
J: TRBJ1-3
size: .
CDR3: CASSLRGGRTASGNTIYF
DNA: TGTGCCAGCAGCTTAAGGGGGGGCCGGACAGCCTCTGGAAACACCATATATTTT

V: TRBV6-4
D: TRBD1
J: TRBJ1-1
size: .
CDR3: CASSERDSGTEAFF
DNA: TGTGCCAGCAGTGAGAGGGACAGCGGAACTGAAGCTTTCTTT

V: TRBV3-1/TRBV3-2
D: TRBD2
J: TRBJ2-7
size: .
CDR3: CASSLTSGEAYEQYF
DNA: TGTGCCAGCAGCCTAACTAGCGGGGAGGCCTACGAGCAGTACTTC

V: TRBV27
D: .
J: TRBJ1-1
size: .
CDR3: CASSLFGNTEAFF
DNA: TGTGCCAGCAGTTTGTTCGGGAACACTGAAGCTTTCTTT

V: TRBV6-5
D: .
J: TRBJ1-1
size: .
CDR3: CASSRLDTEAFF
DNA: TGTGCCAGCAGTCGCTTAGACACTGAAGCTTTCTTT

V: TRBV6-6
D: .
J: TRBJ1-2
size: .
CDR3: CASRSRQATNYGYTF
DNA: TGTGCCAGCAGGTCACGACAGGCGACTAACTATGGCTACACCTTC

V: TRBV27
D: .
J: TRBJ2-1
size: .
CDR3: CASSVFFRQGTYNEQFF
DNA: TGTGCCAGCAGTGTATTCTTCCGGCAGGGGACCTACAATGAGCAGTTCTTC

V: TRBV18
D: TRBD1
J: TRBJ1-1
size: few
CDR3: CASSPSTGVNTEAFF
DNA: TGTGCCAGCTCACCCTCGACAGGGGTGAACACTGAAGCTTTCTTT

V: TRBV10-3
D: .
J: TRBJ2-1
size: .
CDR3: CATEDQRSGEQFF
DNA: TGTGCCACCGAAGACCAGCGGTCTGGTGAGCAGTTCTTC

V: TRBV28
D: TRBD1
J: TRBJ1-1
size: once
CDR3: CASSFLYRGQDTEAFF
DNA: TGTGCCAGCAGTTTCCTCTACAGGGGGCAGGACACTGAAGCTTTCTTT

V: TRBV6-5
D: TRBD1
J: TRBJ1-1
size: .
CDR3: CAAGQAEAFF
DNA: TGTGCCGCGGGACAGGCTGAAGCTTTCTTT

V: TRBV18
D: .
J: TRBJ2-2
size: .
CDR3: CASSQGAGELFF
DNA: TGTGCCAGCTCTCAGGGTGCCGGGGAGCTGTTTTTT

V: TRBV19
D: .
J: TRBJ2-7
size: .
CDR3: CASSIGTQRDEQYF
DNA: TGTGCCAGTAGTATCGGGACTCAGCGGGACGAGCAGTACTTC

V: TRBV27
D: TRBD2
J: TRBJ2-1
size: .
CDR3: CASTWASGGANRREQFF
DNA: TGTGCCAGCACCTGGGCTAGCGGGGGGGCCAACCGACGTGAGCAGTTCTTC

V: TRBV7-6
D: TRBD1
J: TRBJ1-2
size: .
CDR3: CASSPFSGQGYLYGYTF
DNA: TGTGCCAGCAGCCCATTCTCGGGACAGGGGTATTTATATGGCTACACCTTC

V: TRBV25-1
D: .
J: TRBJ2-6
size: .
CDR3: CASSDLDRSGANVLTF
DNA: TGTGCCAGCAGTGACCTCGACAGGTCTGGGGCCAACGTCCTGACTTTC

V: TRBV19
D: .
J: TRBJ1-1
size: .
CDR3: CASSTIGGNTEAFF
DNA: TGTGCCAGTAGTACTATAGGGGGGAACACTGAAGCTTTCTTT

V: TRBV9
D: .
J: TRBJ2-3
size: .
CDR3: CASSVGHETDTQYF
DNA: TGTGCCAGCAGCGTAGGACATGAGACAGATACGCAGTATTTT

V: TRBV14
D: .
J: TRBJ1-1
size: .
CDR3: CASSQDPRSAFF
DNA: TGTGCCAGCAGCCAAGACCCTAGATCAGCTTTCTTT

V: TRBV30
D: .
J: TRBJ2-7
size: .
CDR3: CAYQDSWGYEQYF
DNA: TGTGCCTACCAGGACAGCTGGGGCTACGAGCAGTACTTC

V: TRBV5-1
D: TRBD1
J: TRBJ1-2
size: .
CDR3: CASRPEDRNYGYTF
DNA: TGCGCCAGCAGGCCCGAGGACAGGAACTATGGCTACACCTTC

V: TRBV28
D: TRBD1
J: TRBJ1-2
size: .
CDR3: CASRIFDRGYGYTF
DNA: TGTGCCAGCAGGATTTTCGACAGGGGGTATGGCTACACCTTC

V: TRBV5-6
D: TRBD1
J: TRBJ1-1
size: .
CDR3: CASSSIDRVDTEAFF
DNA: TGTGCCAGCAGCTCAATAGACAGGGTCGACACTGAAGCTTTCTTT

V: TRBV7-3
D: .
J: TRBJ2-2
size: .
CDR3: CASSFRAGGELFF
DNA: TGTGCCAGCAGCTTTCGGGCGGGCGGGGAGCTGTTTTTT

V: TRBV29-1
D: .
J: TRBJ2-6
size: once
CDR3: CSVVRTALSGANVLTF
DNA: TGCAGCGTTGTTCGGACAGCGCTCTCTGGGGCCAACGTCCTGACTTTC

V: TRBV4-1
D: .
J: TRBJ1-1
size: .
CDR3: CASSQGTVETEAFF
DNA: TGCGCCAGCAGCCAAGGGACAGTTGAGACTGAAGCTTTCTTT

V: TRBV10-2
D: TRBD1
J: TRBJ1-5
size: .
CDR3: CASSPVQGADQPQHF
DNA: TGCGCCAGCAGTCCGGTACAGGGGGCTGATCAGCCCCAGCATTTT

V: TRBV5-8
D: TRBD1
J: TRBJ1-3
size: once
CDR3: CASRRQGFAGNTIYF
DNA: TGTGCCAGCAGACGACAGGGGTTTGCTGGAAACACCATATATTTT

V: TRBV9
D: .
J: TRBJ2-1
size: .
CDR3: CASSVGTSILGEQFF
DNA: TGTGCCAGCAGCGTAGGTACTAGCATACTTGGTGAGCAGTTCTTC

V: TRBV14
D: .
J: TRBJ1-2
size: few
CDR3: CASSPLSENGYTF
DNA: TGTGCCAGCAGCCCTTTGTCAGAAAATGGCTACACCTTC

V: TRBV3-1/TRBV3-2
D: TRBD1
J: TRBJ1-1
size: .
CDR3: CASRGLRTEAFF
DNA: TGTGCCAGTAGGGGGCTCCGGACTGAAGCTTTCTTT

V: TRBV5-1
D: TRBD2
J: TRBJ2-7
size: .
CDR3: CASSSSGGRLEQYF
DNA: TGCGCCAGCAGCAGTAGCGGGGGGAGGTTGGAGCAGTACTTC